This T cell receptor beta chain was captured in a study of T cells expressing NK-cell markers. Study overall: According to the study, TCR beta repertoires originated from sorted CD3+CD56+NKG2C+, CD3+CD56+NKG2C- and CD3+CD56-NKG2C+ T cells.

TCRdb processed the 5' RACE reads again and assigns one entry to each CDR3 protein, with no DNA. The sample data list about 410,000 distinct CDR3 sequences. Germline V lookup: CDR1 SGHRS, CDR2 YFSETQ. The CDR3 is made up of 20 amino acids. Sequenced input: blood T cells: a sorted CD56 or NKG2C T cell subset, CD4+ or CD8+ T cells, or bulk PBMC T cells (not recorded which). The sequence was obtained from a woman aged 50 to 60 in good health. The V gene is TRBV5-1, the J gene TRBJ2-6; TCRdb outputs TRBD2, but without DNA this stays unchecked. The CDR3 loop reads CASRLRREGLDGSGANVLTF.